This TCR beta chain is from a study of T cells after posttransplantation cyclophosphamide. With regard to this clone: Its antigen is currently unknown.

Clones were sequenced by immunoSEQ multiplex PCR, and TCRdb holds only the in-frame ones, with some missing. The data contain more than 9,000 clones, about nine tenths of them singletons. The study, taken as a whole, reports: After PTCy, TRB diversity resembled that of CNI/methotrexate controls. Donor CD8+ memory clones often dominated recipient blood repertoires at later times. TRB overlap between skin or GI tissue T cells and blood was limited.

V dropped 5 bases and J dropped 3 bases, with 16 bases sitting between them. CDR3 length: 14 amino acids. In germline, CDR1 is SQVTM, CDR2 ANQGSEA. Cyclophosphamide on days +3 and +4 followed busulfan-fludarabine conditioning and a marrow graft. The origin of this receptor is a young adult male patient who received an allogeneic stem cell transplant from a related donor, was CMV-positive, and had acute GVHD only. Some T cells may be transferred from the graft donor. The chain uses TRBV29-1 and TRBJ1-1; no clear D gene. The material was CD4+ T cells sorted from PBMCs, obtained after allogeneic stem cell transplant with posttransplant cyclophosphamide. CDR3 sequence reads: CSVQKGGIHTEAFF. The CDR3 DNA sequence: TGCAGCGTTCAAAAGGGAGGGATACACACTGAAGCTTTCTTT.